A single T cell receptor (beta chain) is shown here with its context. Its target is not known. The data stem from a study of post-analysis software for immune sequencing data. Trimming removed 0 bases from V and 4 bases from J, with 10 bases in between. Germline V lookup: CDR1 LGHNA, CDR2 YNFKEQ. The CDR3 has 15 amino acids. Unique-molecular-identifier-tagged TCR beta cDNA libraries were used. With about 1 to 11 million T cells as the source, about half a million cDNA molecules resulted. A single record per CDR3 protein comes from TCRdb applying MiXCR to the PCR reads. Found here are 450,000 to 700,000 distinct CDR3 sequences, 44% of them singletons; the top ten hold around 1.7%. Findings of the study overall: Patients showed TRBV5-6, TRBV5-1 and TRBV20-1 among roughly 5 TRBV segments more frequent than in controls. Controls had significantly higher normalized Chao1 diversity than multiple sclerosis patients. Clustering by F measure revealed strong co-clustering among samples prepared together in one batch.

The genes are TRBV4-2 and TRBJ1-5; D is possibly TRBD1 (5 bases). Material: blood. This sequence originates from a girl aged 5 to 17 with multiple sclerosis. The DNA of the CDR3 is TGTGCCAGCAGCCAAGATTTGGGGGGAAATCAGCCCCAGCATTTT. Translation: CASSQDLGGNQPQHF.